This T cell receptor beta chain comes out of a study of cytomegalovirus exposure and HLA in healthy donors. This clone has just one count. Primers included in the PCR were 60 Vbeta and 13 Jbeta primers. Here immunoSEQ multiplex PCR was the method, and the copy in TCRdb shows in-frame clones only, minus some. Among some 100,000 clones listed, about 80% were seen once. The CDR3 consists of 14 residues. The V gene's germline CDR1 is SGHTA and CDR2 FQGNSA. V lost 0 bases to trimming and J lost 4 bases, with 10 bases between them. V gene TRBV7-2 combines with J gene TRBJ2-7; D is possibly TRBD2 (6 bases). The material sequenced was PBMCs. This receptor was obtained from a woman in her fifties or sixties in good health and CMV-seropositive. As DNA, the CDR3 is TGTGCCAGCAGCTTAGCCCCACTAGCATACGAGCAGTACTTC. It specifies CASSLAPLAYEQYF.